This T cell receptor (beta chain) was sequenced during a study of T-cell reconstitution after alpha-beta-depleted transplantation in children. This clonotype was recorded at least ten times. CDR3 length: 16 amino acids. Germline trimming cut 3 bases from V and 1 base from J; bases unmatched to any gene: 3. Germline CDR1 reads MNHEY; CDR2 reads SMNVEV (reference sequence). Molecular barcoding with unique molecular identifiers was used for the TCRbeta library. TCRdb reanalysed the PCR reads using MiXCR and keeps one entry per CDR3 protein. This table holds 450,000 to 500,000 distinct CDR3 sequences, around 13% found once.

The TCR sequence derives from a human donor who donated a stem cell graft to a child with combined immunodeficiency. Sequences were derived from PBMCs from the stem cell graft donor, sampled from the stem cell graft. The rearrangement uses TRBV27 and TRBJ2-6, with 7 bases matching TRBD2. The CDR3 DNA follows: TGTGCCAGCAGTTTCCCGGGGGGTTCTGGGGCCAACGTCCTGACTTTC. This codes for CASSFPGGSGANVLTF.